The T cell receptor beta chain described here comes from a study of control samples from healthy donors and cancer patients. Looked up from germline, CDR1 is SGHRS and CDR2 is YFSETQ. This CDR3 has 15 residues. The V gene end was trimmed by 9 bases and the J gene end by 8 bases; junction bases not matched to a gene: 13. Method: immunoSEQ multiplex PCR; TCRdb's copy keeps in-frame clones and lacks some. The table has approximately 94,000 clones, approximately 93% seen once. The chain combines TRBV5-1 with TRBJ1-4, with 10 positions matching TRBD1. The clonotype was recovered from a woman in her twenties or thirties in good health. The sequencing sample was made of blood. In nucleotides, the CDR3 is TGCGCCACAAAGACAGGGGGCGCCGGTTGGGAAAAACTGTTTTTT. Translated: CATKTGGAGWEKLFF.